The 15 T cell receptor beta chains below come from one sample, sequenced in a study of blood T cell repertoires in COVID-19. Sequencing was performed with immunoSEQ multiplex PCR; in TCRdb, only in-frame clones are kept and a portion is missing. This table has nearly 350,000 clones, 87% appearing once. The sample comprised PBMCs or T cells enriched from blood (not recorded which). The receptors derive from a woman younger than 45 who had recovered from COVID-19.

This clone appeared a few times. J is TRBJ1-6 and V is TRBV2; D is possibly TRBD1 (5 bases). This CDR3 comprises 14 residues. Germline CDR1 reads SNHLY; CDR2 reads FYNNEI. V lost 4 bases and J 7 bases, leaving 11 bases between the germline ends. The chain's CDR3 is CASSGQLENSPLHF. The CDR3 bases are TGTGCCAGCAGTGGACAGCTCGAGAATTCACCCCTCCACTTT.

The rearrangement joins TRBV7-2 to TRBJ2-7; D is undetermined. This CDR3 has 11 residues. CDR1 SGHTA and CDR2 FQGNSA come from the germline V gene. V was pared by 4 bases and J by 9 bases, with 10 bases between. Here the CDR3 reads CASSSNHGQYF. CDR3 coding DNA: TGTGCCAGCAGCTCGAACCACGGGCAGTACTTC. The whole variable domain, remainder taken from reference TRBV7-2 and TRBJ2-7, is GAGVSQSPSNKVTEKGKDVELRCDPISGHTALYWYRQSLGQGLEFLIYFQGNSAPDKSGLPSDRFSAERTGGSVSTLTIQRTQQEDSAVYLCASSSNHGQYFGPGTRLTVT.

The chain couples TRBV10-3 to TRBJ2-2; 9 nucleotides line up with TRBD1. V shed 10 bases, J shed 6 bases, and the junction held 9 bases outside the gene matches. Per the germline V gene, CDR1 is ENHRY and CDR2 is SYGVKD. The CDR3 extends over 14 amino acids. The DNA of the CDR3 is TGTGCCACTCGCGGACAGGGGTCGGCCGGGGAGCTGTTTTTT. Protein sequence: CATRGQGSAGELFF.

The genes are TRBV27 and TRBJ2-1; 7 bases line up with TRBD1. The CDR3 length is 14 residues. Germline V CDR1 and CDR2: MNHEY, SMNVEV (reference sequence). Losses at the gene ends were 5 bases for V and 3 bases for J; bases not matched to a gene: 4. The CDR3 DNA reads TGTGCCAGCAGTCCATGGGACAGCTACAATGAGCAGTTCTTC. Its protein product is CASSPWDSYNEQFF.

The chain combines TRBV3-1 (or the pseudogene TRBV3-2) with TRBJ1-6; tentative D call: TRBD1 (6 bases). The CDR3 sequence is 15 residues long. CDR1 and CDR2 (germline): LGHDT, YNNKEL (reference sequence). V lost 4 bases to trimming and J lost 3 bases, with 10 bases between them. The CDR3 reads CASSRQGNYNSPLHF. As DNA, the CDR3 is TGTGCCAGCAGCCGGCAGGGGAACTATAATTCACCCCTCCACTTT.

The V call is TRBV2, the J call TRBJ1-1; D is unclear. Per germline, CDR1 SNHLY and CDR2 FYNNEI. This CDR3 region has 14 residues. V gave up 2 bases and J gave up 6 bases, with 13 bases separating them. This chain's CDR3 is CASSESRGLAEAFF. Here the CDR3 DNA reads TGTGCCAGCAGTGAAAGTAGAGGGTTGGCTGAAGCTTTCTTT.

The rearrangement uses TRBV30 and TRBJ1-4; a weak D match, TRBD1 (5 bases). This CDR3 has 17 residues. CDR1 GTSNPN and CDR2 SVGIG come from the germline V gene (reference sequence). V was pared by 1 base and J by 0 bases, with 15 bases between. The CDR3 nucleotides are TGTGCCTGGAGTGACAGACAGACCCCAGCAACTAATGAAAAACTGTTTTTT. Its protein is CAWSDRQTPATNEKLFF.

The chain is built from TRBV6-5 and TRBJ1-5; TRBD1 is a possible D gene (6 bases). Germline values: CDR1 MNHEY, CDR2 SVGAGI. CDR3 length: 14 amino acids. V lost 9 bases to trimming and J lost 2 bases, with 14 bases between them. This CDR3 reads CASTHRVGNQPQHF. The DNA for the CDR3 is TGTGCCAGTACCCACAGGGTCGGCAATCAGCCCCAGCATTTT.

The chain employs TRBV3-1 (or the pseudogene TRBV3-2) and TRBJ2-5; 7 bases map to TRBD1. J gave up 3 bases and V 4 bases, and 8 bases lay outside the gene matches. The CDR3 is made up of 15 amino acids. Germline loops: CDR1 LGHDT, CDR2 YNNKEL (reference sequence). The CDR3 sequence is CASSRLTGFEETQYF. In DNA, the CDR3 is TGTGCCAGCAGCCGCCTGACAGGGTTTGAAGAGACCCAGTACTTC.

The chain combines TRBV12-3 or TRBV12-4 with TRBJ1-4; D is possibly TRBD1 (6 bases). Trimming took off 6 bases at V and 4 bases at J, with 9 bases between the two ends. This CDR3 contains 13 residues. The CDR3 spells CASRDRINEKLFF. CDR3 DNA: TGTGCCAGCAGAGACAGGATTAATGAAAAACTGTTTTTT.

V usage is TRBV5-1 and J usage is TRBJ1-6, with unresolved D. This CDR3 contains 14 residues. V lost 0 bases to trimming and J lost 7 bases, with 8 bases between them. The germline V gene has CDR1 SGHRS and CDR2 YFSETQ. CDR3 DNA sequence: TGCGCCAGCAGCTTGGAGCAAACGAATTCACCCCTCCACTTT. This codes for CASSLEQTNSPLHF.

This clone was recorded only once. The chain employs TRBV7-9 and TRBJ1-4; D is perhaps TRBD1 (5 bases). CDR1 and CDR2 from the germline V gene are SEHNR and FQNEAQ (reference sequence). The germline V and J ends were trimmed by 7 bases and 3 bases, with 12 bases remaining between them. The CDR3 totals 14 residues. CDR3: CASTPGSSNEKLFF. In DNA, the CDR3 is TGTGCCAGCACCCCAGGGTCTTCTAATGAAAAACTGTTTTTT. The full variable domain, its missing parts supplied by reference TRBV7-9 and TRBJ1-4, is DTGVSQNPRHKITKRGQNVTFRCDPISEHNRLYWYRQTLGQGPEFLTYFQNEAQLEKSRLLSDRFSAERPKGSFSTLEIQRTEQGDSAMYLCASTPGSSNEKLFFGSGTQLSVL.

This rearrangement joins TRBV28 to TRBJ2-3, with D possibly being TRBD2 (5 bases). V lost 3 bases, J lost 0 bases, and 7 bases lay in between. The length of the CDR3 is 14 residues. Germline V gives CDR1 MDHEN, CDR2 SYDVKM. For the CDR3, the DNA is TGTGCCAGCAGTTTCGGCGGGAGCACAGATACGCAGTATTTT. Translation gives CASSFGGSTDTQYF.

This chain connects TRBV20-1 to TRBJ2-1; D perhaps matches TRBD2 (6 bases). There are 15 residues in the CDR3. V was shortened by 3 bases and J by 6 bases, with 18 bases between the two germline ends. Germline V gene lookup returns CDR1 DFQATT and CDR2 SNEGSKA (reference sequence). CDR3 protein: CSASGPGLASNEQFF. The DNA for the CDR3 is TGCAGTGCTAGTGGACCGGGACTCGCTTCCAATGAGCAGTTCTTC.

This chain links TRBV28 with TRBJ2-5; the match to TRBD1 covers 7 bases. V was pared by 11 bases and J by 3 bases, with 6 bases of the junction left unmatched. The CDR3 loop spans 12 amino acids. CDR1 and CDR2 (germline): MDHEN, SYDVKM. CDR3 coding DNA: TGTGCCGCGGCAGGGGGAAAAGAGACCCAGTACTTC. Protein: CAAAGGKETQYF.